This T cell receptor beta chain appears in the sequencing data of a study of OX40 agonist ivuxolimab in advanced cancers. Study as a whole: Patients were dosed with the agonistic anti-OX40 (CD134) antibody ivuxolimab. Points from the study as a whole: Both blood CD4+ and CD8+ T cells showed clonal growth by week 6 at 0.1 to 3.0 mg/kg.

This CDR3 spans 14 amino acids. Germline CDR1 MDHEN, CDR2 SYDVKM. With 4 bases removed from V and 5 bases from J, the gap between germline ends came to 15 bases. This table comes from immunoSEQ multiplex PCR, and its TCRdb copy is limited to in-frame clones, with some not included. The profile shows 60,000 to 90,000 clones, around 85% of them singletons. Remarks on this clone: Its antigen remains unidentified.

The source is an adult with an advanced solid tumor such as melanoma, head and neck, liver or kidney cancer. The source was CD4+ or CD8+ T cells sorted from blood, collected in a trial of the OX40 agonist ivuxolimab. The gene calls are TRBV28 and TRBJ2-7, with TRBD1 as a possible D gene (6 bases). The CDR3 is CASSSRLGGDEQYF. CDR3 nucleotides: TGTGCCAGCAGTTCCCGTCTAGGGGGAGACGAGCAGTACTTC.